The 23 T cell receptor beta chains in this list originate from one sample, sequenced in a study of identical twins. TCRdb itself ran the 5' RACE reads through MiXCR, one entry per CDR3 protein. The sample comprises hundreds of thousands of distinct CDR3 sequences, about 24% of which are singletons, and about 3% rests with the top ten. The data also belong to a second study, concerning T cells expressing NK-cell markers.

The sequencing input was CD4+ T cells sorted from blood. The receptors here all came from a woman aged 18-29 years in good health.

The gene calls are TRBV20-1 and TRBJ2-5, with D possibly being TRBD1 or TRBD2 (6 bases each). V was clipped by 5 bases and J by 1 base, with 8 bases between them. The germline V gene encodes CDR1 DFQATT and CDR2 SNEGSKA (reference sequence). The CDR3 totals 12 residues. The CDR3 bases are TGCAGTGCTTGGGGGGCCCAAGAGACCCAGTACTTC. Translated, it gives CSAWGAQETQYF.

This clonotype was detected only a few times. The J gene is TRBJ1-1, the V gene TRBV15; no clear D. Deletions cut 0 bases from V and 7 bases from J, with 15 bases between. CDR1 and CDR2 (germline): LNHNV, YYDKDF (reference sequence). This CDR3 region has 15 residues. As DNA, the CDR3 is TGTGCCACCAGCAGAGATTTGGTAGGCGGAGATGAAGCTTTCTTT. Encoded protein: CATSRDLVGGDEAFF.

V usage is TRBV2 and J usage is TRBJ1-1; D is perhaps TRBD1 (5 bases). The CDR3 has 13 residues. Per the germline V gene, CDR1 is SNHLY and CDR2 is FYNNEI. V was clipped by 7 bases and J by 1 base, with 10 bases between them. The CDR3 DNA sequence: TGTGCCAGCACCGCGGACACGAACACTGAAGCTTTCTTT. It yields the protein CASTADTNTEAFF.

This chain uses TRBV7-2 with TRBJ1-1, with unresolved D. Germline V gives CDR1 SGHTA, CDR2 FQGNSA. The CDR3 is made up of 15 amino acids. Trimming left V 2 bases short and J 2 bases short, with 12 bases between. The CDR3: CASSLMGFGNTEAFF. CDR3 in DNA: TGTGCCAGCAGCTTAATGGGGTTTGGTAACACTGAAGCTTTCTTT.

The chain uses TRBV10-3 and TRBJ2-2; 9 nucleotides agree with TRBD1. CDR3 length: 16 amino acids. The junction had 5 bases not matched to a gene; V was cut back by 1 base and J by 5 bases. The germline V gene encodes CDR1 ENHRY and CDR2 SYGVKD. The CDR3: CAISEYRQGETGELFF. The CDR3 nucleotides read TGTGCCATCAGTGAGTACCGACAGGGGGAGACCGGGGAGCTGTTTTTT.

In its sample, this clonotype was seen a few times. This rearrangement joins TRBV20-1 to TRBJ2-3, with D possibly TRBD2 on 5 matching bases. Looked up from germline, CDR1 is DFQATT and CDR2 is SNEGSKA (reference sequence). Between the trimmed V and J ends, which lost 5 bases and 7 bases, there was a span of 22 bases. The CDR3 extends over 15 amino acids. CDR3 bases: TGCAGTGCTGCACGGGGAGCGAATGCACAATATACGCAGTATTTT. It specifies CSAARGANAQYTQYF.

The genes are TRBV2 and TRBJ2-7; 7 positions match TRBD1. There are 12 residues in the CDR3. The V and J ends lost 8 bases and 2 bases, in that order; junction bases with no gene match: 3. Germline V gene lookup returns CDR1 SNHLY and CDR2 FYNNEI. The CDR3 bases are TGTGCCAGCGGGACAGCTACCTACGAGCAGTACTTC. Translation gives CASGTATYEQYF.

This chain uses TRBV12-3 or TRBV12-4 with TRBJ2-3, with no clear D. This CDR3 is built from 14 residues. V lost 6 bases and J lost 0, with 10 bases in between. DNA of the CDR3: TGTGCCAGCAGCCCCGACCCTAGCACAGATACGCAGTATTTT. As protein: CASSPDPSTDTQYF.

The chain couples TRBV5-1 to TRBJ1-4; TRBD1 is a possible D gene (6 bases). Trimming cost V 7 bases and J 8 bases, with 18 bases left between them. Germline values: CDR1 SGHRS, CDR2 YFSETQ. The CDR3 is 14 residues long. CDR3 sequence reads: CASGQGTASEKLFF. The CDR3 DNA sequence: TGCGCCAGCGGTCAGGGGACTGCGTCGGAAAAACTGTTTTTT.

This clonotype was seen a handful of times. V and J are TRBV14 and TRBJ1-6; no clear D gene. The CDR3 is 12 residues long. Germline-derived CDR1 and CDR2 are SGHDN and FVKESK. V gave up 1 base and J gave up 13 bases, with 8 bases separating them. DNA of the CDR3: TGTGCCAGCAGCCAAGGAGGACTTCCCCTCCACTTT. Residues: CASSQGGLPLHF.

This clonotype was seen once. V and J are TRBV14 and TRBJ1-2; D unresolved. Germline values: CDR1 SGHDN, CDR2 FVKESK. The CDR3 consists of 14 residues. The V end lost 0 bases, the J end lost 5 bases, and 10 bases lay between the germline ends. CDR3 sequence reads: CASSQDLYGYGYTF. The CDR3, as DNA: TGTGCCAGCAGCCAAGATCTTTATGGGTATGGCTACACCTTC.

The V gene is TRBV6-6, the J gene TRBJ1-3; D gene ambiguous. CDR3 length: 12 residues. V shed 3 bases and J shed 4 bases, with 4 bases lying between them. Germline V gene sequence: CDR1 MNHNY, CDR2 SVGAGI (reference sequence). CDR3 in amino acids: CASSYEGNTIYF. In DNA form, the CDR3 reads TGTGCCAGCAGTTATGAGGGAAACACCATATATTTT.

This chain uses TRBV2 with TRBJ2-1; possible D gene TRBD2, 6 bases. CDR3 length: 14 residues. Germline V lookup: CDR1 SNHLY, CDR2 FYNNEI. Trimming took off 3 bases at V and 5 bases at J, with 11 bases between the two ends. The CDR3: CASSDFTSHNEQFF. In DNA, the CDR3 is TGTGCCAGCAGTGACTTTACTAGCCACAATGAGCAGTTCTTC.

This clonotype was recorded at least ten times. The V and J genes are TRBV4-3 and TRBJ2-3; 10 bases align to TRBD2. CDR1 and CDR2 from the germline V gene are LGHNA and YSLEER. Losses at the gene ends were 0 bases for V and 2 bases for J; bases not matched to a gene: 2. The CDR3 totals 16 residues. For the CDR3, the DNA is TGCGCCAGCAGCCAAGATCTAGCGGGGGCCACAGATACGCAGTATTTT. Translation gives CASSQDLAGATDTQYF.

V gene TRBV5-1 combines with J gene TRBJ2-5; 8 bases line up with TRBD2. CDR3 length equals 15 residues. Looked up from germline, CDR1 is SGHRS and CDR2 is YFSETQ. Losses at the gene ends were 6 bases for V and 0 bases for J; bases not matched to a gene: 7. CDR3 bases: TGCGCCAGCAATCCGGGACTAGGGCACCAAGAGACCCAGTACTTC. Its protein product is CASNPGLGHQETQYF. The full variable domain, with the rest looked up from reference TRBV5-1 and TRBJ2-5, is KAGVTQTPRYLIKTRGQQVTLSCSPISGHRSVSWYQQTPGQGLQFLFEYFSETQRNKGNFPGRFSGRQFSNSRSEMNVSTLELGDSALYLCASNPGLGHQETQYFGPGTRLLVL.

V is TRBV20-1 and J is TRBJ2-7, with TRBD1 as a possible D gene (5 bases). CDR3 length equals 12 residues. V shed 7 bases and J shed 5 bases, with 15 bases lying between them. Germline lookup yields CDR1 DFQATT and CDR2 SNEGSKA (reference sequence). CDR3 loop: CSGRLQGHEQYF. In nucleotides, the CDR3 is TGCAGTGGCCGACTCCAGGGCCACGAGCAGTACTTC.

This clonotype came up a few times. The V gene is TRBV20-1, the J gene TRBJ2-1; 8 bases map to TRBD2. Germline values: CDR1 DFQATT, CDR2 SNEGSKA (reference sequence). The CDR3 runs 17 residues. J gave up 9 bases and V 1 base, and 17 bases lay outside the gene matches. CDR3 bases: TGCAGTGCTAGAGCCCCCCCTCCCTCGGGACTAGGCGGTGAGCAGTTCTTC. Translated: CSARAPPPSGLGGEQFF.

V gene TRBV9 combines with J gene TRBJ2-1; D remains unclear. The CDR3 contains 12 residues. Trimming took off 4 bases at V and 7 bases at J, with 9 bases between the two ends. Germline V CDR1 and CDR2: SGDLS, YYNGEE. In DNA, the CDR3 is TGTGCCAGCAGCCGAAGTACTAATGAGCAGTTCTTC. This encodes CASSRSTNEQFF.

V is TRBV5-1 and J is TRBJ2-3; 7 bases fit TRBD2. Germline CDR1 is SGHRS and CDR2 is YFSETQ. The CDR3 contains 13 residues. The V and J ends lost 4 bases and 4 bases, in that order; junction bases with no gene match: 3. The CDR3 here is CASSLTSADTQYF. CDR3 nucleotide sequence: TGCGCCAGCAGCCTAACTAGCGCAGATACGCAGTATTTT.

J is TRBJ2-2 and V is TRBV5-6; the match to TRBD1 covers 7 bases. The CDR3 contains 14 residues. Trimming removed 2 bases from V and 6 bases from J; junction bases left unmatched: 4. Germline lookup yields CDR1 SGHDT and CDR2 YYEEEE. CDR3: CASSFLTGSGELFF. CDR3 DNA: TGTGCCAGCAGCTTCCTGACAGGGTCCGGGGAGCTGTTTTTT.

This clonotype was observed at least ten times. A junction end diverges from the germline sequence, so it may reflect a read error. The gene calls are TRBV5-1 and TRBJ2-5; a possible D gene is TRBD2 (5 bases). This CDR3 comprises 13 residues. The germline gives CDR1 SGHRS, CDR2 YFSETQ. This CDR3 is CASSLGLAETQYF. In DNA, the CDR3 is TGTGCCAGCAGCCTCGGACTGGCGGAGACCCAGTACTTC.

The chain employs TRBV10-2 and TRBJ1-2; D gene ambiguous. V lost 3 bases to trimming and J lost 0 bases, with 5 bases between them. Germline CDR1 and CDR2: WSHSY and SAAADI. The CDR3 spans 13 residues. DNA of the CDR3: TGCGCCAGCAGTGATAACCCTAACTATGGCTACACCTTC. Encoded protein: CASSDNPNYGYTF.

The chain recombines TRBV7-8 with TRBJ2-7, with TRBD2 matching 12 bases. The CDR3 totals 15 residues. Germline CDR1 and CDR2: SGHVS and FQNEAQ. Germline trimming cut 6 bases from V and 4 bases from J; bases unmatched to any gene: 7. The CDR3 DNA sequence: TGTGCCAGCAGGCCCACTAGCGGGAGGTATTACGAGCAGTACTTC. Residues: CASRPTSGRYYEQYF.